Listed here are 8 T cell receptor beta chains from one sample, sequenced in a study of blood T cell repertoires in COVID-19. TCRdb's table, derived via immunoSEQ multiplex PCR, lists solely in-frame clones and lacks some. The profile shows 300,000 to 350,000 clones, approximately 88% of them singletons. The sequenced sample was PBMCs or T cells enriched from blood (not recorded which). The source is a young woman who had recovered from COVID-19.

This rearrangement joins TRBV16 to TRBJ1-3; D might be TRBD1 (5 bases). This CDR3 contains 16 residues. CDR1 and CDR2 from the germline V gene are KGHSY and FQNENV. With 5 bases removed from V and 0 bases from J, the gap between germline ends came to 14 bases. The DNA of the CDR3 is TGTGCCAGCAGCTTCCAACAGGCAAGCTCTGGAAACACCATATATTTT. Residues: CASSFQQASSGNTIYF.

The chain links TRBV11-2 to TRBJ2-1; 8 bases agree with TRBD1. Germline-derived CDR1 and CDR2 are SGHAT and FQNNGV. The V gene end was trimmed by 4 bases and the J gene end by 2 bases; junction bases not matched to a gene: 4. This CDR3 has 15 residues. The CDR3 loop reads CASSSGTGPYNEQFF. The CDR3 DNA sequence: TGTGCCAGCAGCTCGGGGACAGGTCCCTACAATGAGCAGTTCTTC.

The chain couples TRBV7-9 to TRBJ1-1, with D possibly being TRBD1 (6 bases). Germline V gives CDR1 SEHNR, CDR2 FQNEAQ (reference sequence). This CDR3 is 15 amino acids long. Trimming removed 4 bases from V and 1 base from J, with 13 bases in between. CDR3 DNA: TGTGCCAGCAGCTCTCGGTTGGGGGCGAACACTGAAGCTTTCTTT. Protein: CASSSRLGANTEAFF.

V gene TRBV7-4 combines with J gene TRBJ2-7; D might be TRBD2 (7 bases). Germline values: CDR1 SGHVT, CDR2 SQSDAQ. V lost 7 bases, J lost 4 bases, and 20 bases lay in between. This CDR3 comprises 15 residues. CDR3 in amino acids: CASIRGAYQGYEQYF. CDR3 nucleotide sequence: TGTGCCAGCATTCGGGGGGCATACCAGGGGTACGAGCAGTACTTC. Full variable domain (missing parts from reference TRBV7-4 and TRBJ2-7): GAGVSQSPRYKVAKRGRDVALRCDSISGHVTLYWYRQTLGQGSEVLTYSQSDAQRDKSGRPSGRFSAERPERSVSTLKIQRTEQGDSAVYLCASIRGAYQGYEQYFGPGTRLTVT.

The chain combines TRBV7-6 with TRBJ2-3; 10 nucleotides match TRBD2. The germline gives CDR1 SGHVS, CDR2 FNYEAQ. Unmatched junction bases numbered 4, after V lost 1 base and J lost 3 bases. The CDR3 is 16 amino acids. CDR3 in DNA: TGTGCCAGCAGCTTAGAAGCGGGAGGGCGTACAGATACGCAGTATTTT. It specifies CASSLEAGGRTDTQYF.

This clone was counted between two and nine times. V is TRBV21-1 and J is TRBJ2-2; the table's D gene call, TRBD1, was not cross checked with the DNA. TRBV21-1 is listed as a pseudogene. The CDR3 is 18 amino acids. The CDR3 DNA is TGTGCCAGCAGCATAAAAAACAGGGTATGTTCGAGTATCGGGGAGCTGTTTTTT. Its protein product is CASSIKNRVCSSIGELFF.

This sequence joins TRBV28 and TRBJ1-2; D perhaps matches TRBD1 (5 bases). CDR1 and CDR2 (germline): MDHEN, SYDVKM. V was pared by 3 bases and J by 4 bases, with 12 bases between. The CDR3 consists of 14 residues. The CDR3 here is CASSFKPRGYGYTF. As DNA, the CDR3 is TGTGCCAGCAGTTTTAAACCTAGGGGCTATGGCTACACCTTC.

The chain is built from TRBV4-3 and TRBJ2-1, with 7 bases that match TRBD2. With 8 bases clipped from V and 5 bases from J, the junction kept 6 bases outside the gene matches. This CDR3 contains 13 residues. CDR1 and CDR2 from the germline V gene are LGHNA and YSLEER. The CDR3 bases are TGCGCCAGCGGCCGGGAGGTAAACAATGAGCAGTTCTTC. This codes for CASGREVNNEQFF.